This T cell receptor (beta chain) is from a study of cytomegalovirus exposure and HLA in healthy donors. Study-wide points: Several V segments, TRBV6-2 and TRBV6-3 among them, could not be told apart and were dropped. Presence/absence results assume similar sequencing depth per donor, which may not hold. It was only CMV serostatus that was available as immune exposure information.

Germline V gene data show CDR1 as MDHEN and CDR2 as SYDVKM. The junction had 9 bases not matched to a gene; V was cut back by 5 bases and J by 5 bases. The CDR3 totals 15 residues. About this clone: The target antigen is unknown.

13 Jbeta primers and 60 Vbeta primers were used for the PCR. Using immunoSEQ multiplex PCR, the repertoire was profiled, and TCRdb retains in-frame clones only, with some absent. The sample records over 100,000 clones, 66% being singletons. V is TRBV28 and J is TRBJ1-5; the match to TRBD1 covers 7 bases. Sequencing was carried out using PBMCs. This TCR came from a man aged 18 to 30 in good health and CMV-seronegative. Here the CDR3 reads CASSIPDRAHQPQHF. In nucleotides, the CDR3 is TGTGCCAGCAGTATACCCGACAGGGCGCATCAGCCCCAGCATTTT. Supplemented by reference TRBV28 and TRBJ1-5, the full variable domain reads DVKVTQSSRYLVKRTGEKVFLECVQDMDHENMFWYRQDPGLGLRLIYFSYDVKMKEKGDIPEGYSVSREKKERFSLILESASTNQTSMYLCASSIPDRAHQPQHFGDGTRLSIL.